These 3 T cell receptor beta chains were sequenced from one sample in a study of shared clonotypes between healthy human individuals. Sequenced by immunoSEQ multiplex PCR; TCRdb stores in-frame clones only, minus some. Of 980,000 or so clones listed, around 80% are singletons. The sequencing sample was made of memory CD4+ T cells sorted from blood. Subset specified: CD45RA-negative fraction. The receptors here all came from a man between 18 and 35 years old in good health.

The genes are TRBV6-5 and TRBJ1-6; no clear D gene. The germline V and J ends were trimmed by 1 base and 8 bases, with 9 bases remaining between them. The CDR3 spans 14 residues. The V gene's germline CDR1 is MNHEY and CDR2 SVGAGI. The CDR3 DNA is TGTGCCAGCAGTTACTTCTACACAGATTCACCCCTCCACTTT. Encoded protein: CASSYFYTDSPLHF.

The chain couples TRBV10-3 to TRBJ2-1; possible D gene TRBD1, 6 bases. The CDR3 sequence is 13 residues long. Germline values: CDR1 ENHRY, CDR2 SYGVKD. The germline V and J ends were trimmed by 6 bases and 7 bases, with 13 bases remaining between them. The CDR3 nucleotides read TGTGCCATCAGCACGACAGGTCTTAATGAGCAGTTCTTC. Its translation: CAISTTGLNEQFF.

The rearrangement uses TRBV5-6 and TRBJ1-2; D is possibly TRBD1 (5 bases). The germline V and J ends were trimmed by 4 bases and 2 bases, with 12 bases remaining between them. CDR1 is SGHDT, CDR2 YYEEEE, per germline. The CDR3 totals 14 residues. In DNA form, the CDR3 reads TGTGCCAGCAGCCCCCTGGGGCCGAACTATGGCTACACCTTC. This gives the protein CASSPLGPNYGYTF. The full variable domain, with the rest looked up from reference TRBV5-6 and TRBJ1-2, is DAGVTQSPTHLIKTRGQQVTLRCSPKSGHDTVSWYQQALGQGPQFIFQYYEEEERQRGNFPDRFSGHQFPNYSSELNVNALLLGDSALYLCASSPLGPNYGYTFGSGTRLTVV.